Described below is a single TCR beta chain sequence and its context. Authors' analysis steps: Estimated nucleated cell counts came from reference gene primer amplification. The repertoire was sequenced with immunoSEQ multiplex PCR; TCRdb's copy has only in-frame clones and lacks some. V and J calls and clone size are copied from that table; D and trimming were computed from the DNA. The sample lists some 120,000 clones, less than 75% seen once, with around 0.9% in the top ten. The data were obtained in a study of blood T cell repertoires in COVID-19. For the study at large: The United States, Italy and Spain provided the acute and convalescent COVID-19 samples.

The CDR3 is 16 residues long. V lost 0 bases, J lost 2 bases, and 3 bases stayed unmatched. Germline CDR1 SEHNR, CDR2 FQNEAQ (reference sequence). The chain is built from TRBV7-9 and TRBJ1-4; 7 bases are a match to TRBD1. This TCR came from a human donor with acute or convalescent COVID-19. The donor label of this sample is uncertain. Sequences were obtained from peripheral blood. DNA for the CDR3: TGTGCCAGCAGCTTAGCGGGGACAGCCACTAATGAAAAACTGTTTTTT. Amino acid sequence: CASSLAGTATNEKLFF.